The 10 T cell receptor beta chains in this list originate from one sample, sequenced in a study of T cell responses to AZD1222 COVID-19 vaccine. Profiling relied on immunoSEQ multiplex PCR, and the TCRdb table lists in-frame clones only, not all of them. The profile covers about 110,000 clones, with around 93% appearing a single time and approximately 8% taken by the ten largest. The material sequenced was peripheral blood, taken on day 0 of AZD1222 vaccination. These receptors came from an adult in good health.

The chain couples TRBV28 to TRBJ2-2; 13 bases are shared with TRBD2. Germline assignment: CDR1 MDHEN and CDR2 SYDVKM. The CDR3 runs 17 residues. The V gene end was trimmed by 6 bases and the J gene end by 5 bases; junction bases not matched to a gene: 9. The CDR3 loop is CASRGTSGAPETGELFF. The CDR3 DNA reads TGTGCCAGCAGAGGGACTAGCGGGGCCCCGGAGACCGGGGAGCTGTTTTTT.

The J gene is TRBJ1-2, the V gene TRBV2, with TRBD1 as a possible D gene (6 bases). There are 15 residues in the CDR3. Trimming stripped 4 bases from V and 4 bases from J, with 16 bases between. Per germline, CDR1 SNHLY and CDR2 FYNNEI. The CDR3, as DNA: TGTGCCAGCAGTGTAGAGACAGGTCGGGGCTATGGCTACACCTTC. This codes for CASSVETGRGYGYTF. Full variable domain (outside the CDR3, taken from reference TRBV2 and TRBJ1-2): EPEVTQTPSHQVTQMGQEVILRCVPISNHLYFYWYRQILGQKVEFLVSFYNNEISEKSEIFDDQFSVERPDGSNFTLKIRSTKLEDSAMYFCASSVETGRGYGYTFGSGTRLTVV.

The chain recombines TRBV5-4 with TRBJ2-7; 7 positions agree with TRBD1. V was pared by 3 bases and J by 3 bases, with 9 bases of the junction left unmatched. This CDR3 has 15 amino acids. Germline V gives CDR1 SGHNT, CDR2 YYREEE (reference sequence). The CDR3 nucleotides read TGTGCCAGCAGCTCGTTCGACAGGGACGGCTACGAGCAGTACTTC. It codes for CASSSFDRDGYEQYF.

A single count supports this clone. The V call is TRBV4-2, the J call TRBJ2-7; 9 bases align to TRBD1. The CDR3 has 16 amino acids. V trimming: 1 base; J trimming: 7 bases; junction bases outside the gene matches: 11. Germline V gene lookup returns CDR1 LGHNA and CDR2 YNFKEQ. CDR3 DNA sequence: TGTGCCAGCAGCCAAGGCCGGGACAGGGCACTGGGGGAGCAGTACTTC. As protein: CASSQGRDRALGEQYF.

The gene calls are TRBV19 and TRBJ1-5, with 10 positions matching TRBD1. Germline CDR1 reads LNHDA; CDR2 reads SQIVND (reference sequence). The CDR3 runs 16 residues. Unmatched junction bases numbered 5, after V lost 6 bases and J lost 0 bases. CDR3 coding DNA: TGTGCCAGTAGGGACAGGGGGGGATATAGCAATCAGCCCCAGCATTTT. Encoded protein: CASRDRGGYSNQPQHF.

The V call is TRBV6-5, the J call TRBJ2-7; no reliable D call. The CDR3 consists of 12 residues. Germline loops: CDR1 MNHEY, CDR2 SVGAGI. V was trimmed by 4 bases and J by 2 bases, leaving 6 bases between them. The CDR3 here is CASSWTAYEQYF. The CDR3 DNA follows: TGTGCCAGCAGTTGGACCGCCTACGAGCAGTACTTC.

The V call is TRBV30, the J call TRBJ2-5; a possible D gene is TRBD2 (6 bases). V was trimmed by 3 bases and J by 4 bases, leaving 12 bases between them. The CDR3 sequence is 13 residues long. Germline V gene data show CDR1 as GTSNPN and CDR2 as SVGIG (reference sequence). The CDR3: CAWRGGGRETQYF. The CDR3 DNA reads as TGTGCCTGGAGGGGGGGAGGACGAGAGACCCAGTACTTC.

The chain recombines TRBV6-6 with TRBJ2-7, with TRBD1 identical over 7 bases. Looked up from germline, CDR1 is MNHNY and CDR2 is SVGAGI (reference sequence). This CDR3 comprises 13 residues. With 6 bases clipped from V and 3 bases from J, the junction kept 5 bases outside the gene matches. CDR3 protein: CASSHGQDYEQYF. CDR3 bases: TGTGCCAGCAGCCACGGACAGGACTACGAGCAGTACTTC.

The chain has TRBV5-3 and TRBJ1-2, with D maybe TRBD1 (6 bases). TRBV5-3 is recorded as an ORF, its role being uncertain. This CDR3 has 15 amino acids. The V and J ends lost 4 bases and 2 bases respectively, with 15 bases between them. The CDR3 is CARSPGRGGNYGYTF. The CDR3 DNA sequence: TGTGCCAGAAGCCCAGGCAGGGGTGGAAACTATGGCTACACCTTC.

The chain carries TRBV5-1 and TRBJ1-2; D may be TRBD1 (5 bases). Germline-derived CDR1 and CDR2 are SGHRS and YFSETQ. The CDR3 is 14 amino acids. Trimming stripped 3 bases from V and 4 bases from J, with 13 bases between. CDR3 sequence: CASSSDTAGYGYTF. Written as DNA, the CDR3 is TGCGCCAGCAGCTCGGACACGGCTGGCTATGGCTACACCTTC.